This TCR beta chain came from a study of T-cell reconstitution after alpha-beta-depleted transplantation in children. The germline V gene has CDR1 LGHNA and CDR2 YNFKEQ. Trimming removed 1 base at V and 2 bases at J, with 18 bases between. This CDR3 has 18 residues. The library targeted TCRbeta and was prepared with unique molecular identifiers. TCRdb ran MiXCR on the PCR reads and lists one entry per CDR3 protein. Of a few hundred thousand distinct CDR3 sequences listed, about 9.3% are singletons. This TCR was recovered from a human donor who donated a stem cell graft to a child with acute lymphoblastic leukemia. Sample: PBMCs from the stem cell graft donor, taken from the stem cell graft. The V gene is TRBV4-2, the J gene TRBJ1-5; possibly TRBD1 for D (5 bases). The chain's CDR3 is CASSQGVDGGIGNQPQHF. CDR3 in DNA: TGTGCCAGCAGCCAAGGGGTGGACGGGGGGATTGGCAATCAGCCCCAGCATTTT.